In its sample, the clone carrying this TCR beta chain was seen a few times. Diagnoses were established from clinical symptoms, serum thyroxine, TRAb, thyroid ultrasound and orbital computed tomography. From fresh peripheral blood, roughly 9.3 ml in volume, the PBMCs were obtained. The authors amplified TCR beta CDR3 regions from RNA transcripts. RT-PCR with HTBI primers came first, then second-round multiplex PCR. TCRdb processed the multiplex PCR reads anew with MiXCR; each CDR3 protein has one entry. This sample has almost 400,000 distinct CDR3 sequences; approximately 16% occur once, and the top ten carry around 1.4%. The data stem from a study of Graves' ophthalmopathy and Graves' hyperthyroidism. Trimming shortened V by 2 bases and J by 6 bases, and 16 bases separated the two germline ends. This CDR3 is built from 15 residues. Germline V gene lookup returns CDR1 MNHNS and CDR2 SASEGT.

The sequencing sample was made of peripheral blood. The gene calls are TRBV6-1 and TRBJ1-2, with D perhaps matching TRBD1 (6 bases). This receptor was taken from a woman younger than 35 with Graves' ophthalmopathy. In DNA form, the CDR3 reads TGTGCCAGCAGTGAACCGGACAGCCCCTGGAATGGCTACACCTTC. Encoded protein: CASSEPDSPWNGYTF.